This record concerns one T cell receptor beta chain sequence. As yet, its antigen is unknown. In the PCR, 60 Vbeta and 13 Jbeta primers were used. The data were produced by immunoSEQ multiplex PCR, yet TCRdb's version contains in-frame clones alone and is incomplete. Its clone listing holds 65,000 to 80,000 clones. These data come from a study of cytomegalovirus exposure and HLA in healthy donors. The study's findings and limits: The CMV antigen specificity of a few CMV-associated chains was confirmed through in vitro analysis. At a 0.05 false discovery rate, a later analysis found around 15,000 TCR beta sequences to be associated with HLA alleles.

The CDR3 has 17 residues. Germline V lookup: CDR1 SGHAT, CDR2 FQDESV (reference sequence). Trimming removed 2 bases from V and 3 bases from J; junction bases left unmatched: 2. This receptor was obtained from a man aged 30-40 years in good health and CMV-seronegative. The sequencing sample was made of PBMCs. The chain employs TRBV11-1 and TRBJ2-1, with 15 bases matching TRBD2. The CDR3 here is CASSLRTSGRVYNEQFF. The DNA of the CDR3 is TGTGCCAGCAGCTTAAGGACTAGCGGGAGGGTCTACAATGAGCAGTTCTTC.